These T cell receptor beta chains were read from a single sample in a study of STAT3 mutations in large granular lymphocyte leukemia. Profiling relied on immunoSEQ multiplex PCR, and the TCRdb table lists in-frame clones only, not all of them. The data contain 10,000 to 15,000 clones, over 75% of them singletons. The sample was PBMCs. Source of these receptors: a human donor with T large granular lymphocyte leukemia. Some clones in this sample may be carry-over from other donors' samples. Each CDR3 is given with its conserved first and last residue. The order of the fields is D gene, J gene, clone size, V gene, CDR3 DNA, CDR3 protein. D genes are given only for firm matches. Expanded clones are given a class, and other clones once, few, many or no size at all.

. TRBJ2-7 . TRBV6-5 TGTGCCAGCAGTTCGGGCTGGGTAAACGAGCAGTACTTC CASSSGWVNEQYF
. TRBJ2-7 . TRBV28 TGTGCCAGCAGTTTAGGGGGTCAGGGCACCGAGCAGTACTTC CASSLGGQGTEQYF
. TRBJ1-5 . TRBV7-8 TGTGCCAGCAGCTTAGAGGCGCAGGGAGGGGTTCAGCCCCAGCATTTT CASSLEAQGGVQPQHF
TRBD2 TRBJ2-1 . TRBV9 TGTGCCAGCAGCGTAGGGGTAGCGGGGTACAATGAGCAGTTCTTC CASSVGVAGYNEQFF
. TRBJ2-3 . TRBV6-1 TGTGCCAGCAGGGGGGCCGGGGTGAACACAGATACGCAGTATTTT CASRGAGVNTDTQYF
. TRBJ1-6 . TRBV6-5 TGTGCCAGCAGTTACTCCGCTACTGGCAGAAATTCACCCCTCCACTTT CASSYSATGRNSPLHF
. TRBJ1-6 few TRBV5-8 TGTGCCAGCAGCTTGAGGGACGGTTCACCCCTCCACTTT CASSLRDGSPLHF
. TRBJ2-3 few TRBV5-1 TGCGCCAGCAGTCCTCTAGCGGATACGCAGTATTTT CASSPLADTQYF
. TRBJ2-7 . TRBV7-2 TGTGCCAGCAGTTATATTAGGGGAAACTACGAGCAGTACTTC CASSYIRGNYEQYF
TRBD1 TRBJ2-5 . TRBV7-2 TGTGCCAGCAGCCCCCTTCGACAGGGGGCAGTAGAGACCCAGTACTTC CASSPLRQGAVETQYF
. TRBJ1-5 . TRBV7-8 TGTGCCAGCAGCTTCCTAGGGGAAGACCAGCCCCAGCATTTT CASSFLGEDQPQHF
. TRBJ2-1 . TRBV6-6 TGTGCCAGCAGTGGGCCAAGGGTGAATGAGCAGTTCTTC CASSGPRVNEQFF
TRBD1 TRBJ1-6 . TRBV28 TGTGCCAGCAGTTTGGGACAGAGGCCACCCCTCCACTTT CASSLGQRPPLHF
. TRBJ1-1 . TRBV5-1 TGCGCCAGCAGCTTGGGGACAGAAGCTTTCTTT CASSLGTEAFF
. TRBJ2-5 . TRBV4-1 TGCGCCAGCAGCCAAGAAGACCGGTCGCAAGAGACCCAGTACTTC CASSQEDRSQETQYF
. TRBJ1-2 . TRBV18 TGTGCCAGCTCACCAGGGGTACAGAGCTATGGCTACACCTTC CASSPGVQSYGYTF
. TRBJ2-7 . TRBV19 TGTGCCAGTAGTATAGTAGGCAGCTCCTACGAGCAGTACTTC CASSIVGSSYEQYF
. TRBJ2-3 few TRBV6-6 TGTGCCAGCAGTTGGCAGGATACGCAGTATTTT CASSWQDTQYF
. TRBJ2-2 . TRBV5-6 TGTGCCAGCAGCCCTCGGGGGTCTGGCACCGGGGAGCTGTTTTTT CASSPRGSGTGELFF
TRBD2 TRBJ2-7 . TRBV5-1 TGCGCCAGCAGCCAAGAGACGGGGACTAGCGGCTACGAGCAGTACTTC CASSQETGTSGYEQYF
. TRBJ1-3 . TRBV30 TGTGCCTGGAAGGGGCTCGGAAACACCATATATTTT CAWKGLGNTIYF
. TRBJ1-3 . TRBV30 TGTGCCGTTACCTCAGGATATGCCGGAAACACCATATATTTT CAVTSGYAGNTIYF
. TRBJ1-1 once TRBV7-9 TGTGCCAGCAGCTGGGGGGGGCCGGTGGGCACTGAAGCTTTCTTT CASSWGGPVGTEAFF
. TRBJ2-3 . TRBV5-1 TGCGCCAGCAGCGAGGGGGGGCCGGCAGATACGCAGTATTTT CASSEGGPADTQYF
. TRBJ2-1 once TRBV6-1 TGTGCCAGCAGTGCAGGGGAGGTCGGGAACAATGAGCAGTTCTTC CASSAGEVGNNEQFF
. TRBJ1-3 . TRBV7-2 TGTGCCAGCAGCTTACTGCCCCCAGGGCCGTTCTCTGGAAACACCATATATTTT CASSLLPPGPFSGNTIYF
. TRBJ2-2 once TRBV11-3 TGTGCCAGCAGCTTAGGTGCAGGGTTTAGCGACGGGGAGCTGTTTTTT CASSLGAGFSDGELFF
. TRBJ1-2 . TRBV14 TGTGCCAGCAGCCAAGATCTGGCCCCACCCGGTCGGGGCTACACCTTC CASSQDLAPPGRGYTF
TRBD1 TRBJ2-5 . TRBV28 TGTGCCAGCAGTTTAATGGGACAGGGGTCCGCAGAGACCCAGTACTTC CASSLMGQGSAETQYF
TRBD1 TRBJ1-1 . TRBV6-5 TGTGCCAGCTCTCCCGACCGGGACAGGGGCACAGGGGCTTTCTTT CASSPDRDRGTGAFF
. TRBJ2-5 few TRBV5-6 TGTGCCAGCAGCACTTGGGTAAAACCAAGGCAAGAGACCCAGTACTTC CASSTWVKPRQETQYF
. TRBJ1-1 . TRBV11-3 TGTGCCAGCTCCCCGGGGAGAGGAAACCCTGAAGCTTTCTTT CASSPGRGNPEAFF
. TRBJ2-1 once TRBV10-3 TGTGCCATCGGGACTGAGGGCAATGAGCAGTTCTTC CAIGTEGNEQFF
. TRBJ1-4 . TRBV4-1 TGCGCCAGCAGCCGTTGGCAGAGGGAAAAACTGTTTTTT CASSRWQREKLFF
TRBD2 TRBJ2-5 . TRBV6-6 TGTGCCAGCAGTGTGACTAGCGGGAATGGTGAGACCCAGTACTTC CASSVTSGNGETQYF
TRBD1 TRBJ2-5 once TRBV28 TGTGCCAGCTTGGGGACAGGACTCCAAGAGACCCAGTACTTC CASLGTGLQETQYF
TRBD2 TRBJ2-1 . TRBV4-2 TGTGCCAGCAGCCAAGGGAGCGGGGGGAGGGGCAATGAGCAGTTCTTC CASSQGSGGRGNEQFF
. TRBJ1-2 . TRBV27 TGTGCCAGCAGTTCCCCGGGCCAATTGGGATCTTATGGCTACACCTTC CASSSPGQLGSYGYTF
. TRBJ2-5 . TRBV30 TGTGCCTGGAGTCTCCTAATCGGGGAGACCCAGTACTTC CAWSLLIGETQYF
. TRBJ1-2 . TRBV30 TGTGCCTGGAGTCGCCAGTCGGGAGGCTACACCTTC CAWSRQSGGYTF
. TRBJ1-5 . TRBV7-2 TGTGCCAGCAGCTTGGACCGCAATCAGCCCCAGCATTTT CASSLDRNQPQHF
. TRBJ1-3 . TRBV5-1 TGCGCCAGCAGCTTGGAGGGCAGGGTGGCAGGAAACACCATATATTTT CASSLEGRVAGNTIYF
TRBD1 TRBJ1-1 . TRBV7-2 TGTGCCAGCAGCTTAGACAGGGGCGAAGCTTTCTTT CASSLDRGEAFF
. TRBJ2-1 . TRBV7-2 TGTGCCAGCAGCTTAGCCAGGGATTCTGAGCAGTTCTTC CASSLARDSEQFF
TRBD2 TRBJ2-1 . TRBV27 TGTGCCAGCACCGCGACTAGCGGGAGCTGGGGCGAGCAGTTCTTC CASTATSGSWGEQFF
. TRBJ1-2 once TRBV29-1 TGCAGCGTTGAGGGTCGGGGCTATGGCTACACCTTC CSVEGRGYGYTF
TRBD1 TRBJ1-1 few TRBV6-1 TGTGCCAGCATGGGGTACAGGGGGTCGCCTGAAGCTTTCTTT CASMGYRGSPEAFF
. TRBJ2-5 . TRBV18 TGTGCCAGCTCACCCCAGACGGGTCGGGAGACCCAGTACTTC CASSPQTGRETQYF
TRBD1 TRBJ2-3 . TRBV11-2 TGTGCCAGCAGCTTCAATACAGGGGGCACAGATACGCAGTATTTT CASSFNTGGTDTQYF
. TRBJ1-2 . TRBV4-3 TGCGCCAGCAGCCCAGAGGGATCTGAAGTGGGCTACACCTTC CASSPEGSEVGYTF
TRBD2 TRBJ2-3 . TRBV5-4 TGTGCCAGCAGCTTGTCTAGCGGGAGAGATACGCAGTATTTT CASSLSSGRDTQYF
TRBD1 TRBJ1-3 few TRBV11-2 TGTGCCAGCAGCCCAAGGACAGGGGACGGAAACACCATATATTTT CASSPRTGDGNTIYF
. TRBJ1-1 . TRBV28 TGTGCCAGCAGTCGACAGTCTGAAGCTTTCTTT CASSRQSEAFF
. TRBJ1-2 . TRBV6-6 TGTGCCAGCAGTTACGAGGACAGCCCCTATGGCTACACCTTC CASSYEDSPYGYTF
TRBD2 TRBJ2-1 . TRBV4-2 TGTGCCAGCAGCCTCGGGACCCTAGCCACACTAGCGGGAGATCGCTACAATGAGCAGTTCTTC CASSLGTLATLAGDRYNEQFF
. TRBJ1-5 . TRBV27 TGTGCCAGCAGTTTCGACGGGGGCCCCAATCAGCCCCAGCATTTT CASSFDGGPNQPQHF